A single sample gave rise to the 13 T cell receptor beta chains below, sequenced in a study of cytomegalovirus exposure and HLA in healthy donors. In the PCR, 60 Vbeta and 13 Jbeta primers were used. Produced via immunoSEQ multiplex PCR; TCRdb's table is partial and in-frame only. Among roughly 80,000 clones, 60% to 80% were seen once, and the ten largest hold around 6.5%. Input material: PBMCs. These receptors were taken from a woman between 45 and 65 years old in good health and CMV-seropositive.

J is TRBJ1-1 and V is TRBV5-1, with 7 bases that match TRBD1. Germline V CDR1 and CDR2: SGHRS, YFSETQ. The CDR3 extends over 15 amino acids. V was clipped by 4 bases and J by 5 bases; unmatched bases: 11. The CDR3 is CASSPREGAGTEAFF. The CDR3 bases are TGCGCCAGCAGCCCCCGGGAGGGGGCGGGAACTGAAGCTTTCTTT.

The chain links TRBV30 to TRBJ2-7; TRBD2 agrees at 10 bases. The V gene's germline CDR1 is GTSNPN and CDR2 SVGIG (reference sequence). V shed 1 base, J shed 3 bases, and the junction held 12 bases outside the gene matches. This CDR3 has 17 amino acids. In nucleotides, the CDR3 is TGTGCCTGGAGTGCTGACCCTACGGGACTAGCGCTCTACGAGCAGTACTTC. The encoded protein is CAWSADPTGLALYEQYF.

The chain carries TRBV6-1 and TRBJ2-2; 12 bases match TRBD2. The germline V gene has CDR1 MNHNS and CDR2 SASEGT. V gave up 4 bases and J gave up 0 bases; unmatched junction bases: 6. The CDR3 totals 18 residues. The CDR3 reads CASSALAGGGTNTGELFF. As DNA, the CDR3 is TGTGCCAGCAGTGCACTAGCGGGAGGAGGAACGAACACCGGGGAGCTGTTTTTT.

The chain employs TRBV28 and TRBJ1-5; 7 nucleotides align to TRBD1. Germline lookup yields CDR1 MDHEN and CDR2 SYDVKM. V was clipped by 6 bases and J by 0 bases; unmatched bases: 11. This CDR3 has 17 amino acids. The CDR3 loop reads CASRTRDSPYSNQPQHF. The DNA of the CDR3 is TGTGCCAGCAGAACCCGGGACAGTCCATATAGCAATCAGCCCCAGCATTTT.

The chain has TRBV19 and TRBJ1-5, with 10 positions matching TRBD1. Looked up from germline, CDR1 is LNHDA and CDR2 is SQIVND (reference sequence). This CDR3 comprises 14 residues. Trimming at V came to 3 bases and at J to 9 bases, leaving 5 bases not matched to a gene. The CDR3 sequence: CASSMGTGVSPQHF. CDR3 DNA: TGTGCCAGTAGTATGGGGACAGGGGTATCGCCCCAGCATTTT.

The rearrangement uses TRBV6-6 and TRBJ2-7; TRBD2 matches 7 bases. Unmatched junction bases numbered 7, after V lost 8 bases and J lost 6 bases. CDR3 length: 12 residues. Germline CDR1 reads MNHNY; CDR2 reads SVGAGI (reference sequence). CDR3 bases: TGTGCCAGCGGGACTACGGGGCGCGAGCAGTACTTC. Its protein product is CASGTTGREQYF.

This clone was counted once. This sequence joins TRBV5-8 and TRBJ2-5; 11 bases match TRBD2. The CDR3 totals 16 residues. J lost 4 bases, V lost 3 bases, and 8 bases had no gene match. CDR1 and CDR2 (germline): SGHTS, YDEGEE. CDR3 amino acids: CASSSGLAEPGETQYF. The DNA of the CDR3 is TGTGCCAGCAGCTCGGGACTAGCGGAGCCAGGAGAGACCCAGTACTTC. The full variable domain, rest sourced from reference TRBV5-8 and TRBJ2-5, is EAGVTQSPTHLIKTRGQQATLRCSPISGHTSVYWYQQALGLGLQFLLWYDEGEERNRGNFPPRFSGRQFPNYSSELNVNALELEDSALYLCASSSGLAEPGETQYFGPGTRLLVL.

This clone turned up a few times. The chain links TRBV29-1 to TRBJ1-1, with 9 positions matching TRBD1. The junction had 2 bases not matched to a gene; V was cut back by 6 bases and J by 3 bases. The CDR3 sequence is 12 residues long. Germline V gene data show CDR1 as SQVTM and CDR2 as ANQGSEA. CDR3 DNA sequence: TGCAGCGTAGGACAGGGGTACACTGAAGCTTTCTTT. Protein: CSVGQGYTEAFF. The entire variable domain, with the rest obtained from reference TRBV29-1 and TRBJ1-1, is as follows: SAVISQKPSRDICQRGTSLTIQCQVDSQVTMMFWYRQQPGQSLTLIATANQGSEATYESGFVIDKFPISRPNLTFSTLTVSNMSPEDSSIYLCSVGQGYTEAFFGQGTRLTVV.

The chain couples TRBV29-1 to TRBJ1-2; 11 nucleotides agree with TRBD1. Trimming at V came to 7 bases and at J to 4 bases, leaving 2 bases not matched to a gene. Germline V gives CDR1 SQVTM, CDR2 ANQGSEA. The CDR3 extends over 12 amino acids. The CDR3 nucleotides read TGCAGCGAGGACAGGGGGCGCTATGGCTACACCTTC. This codes for CSEDRGRYGYTF.

The J gene is TRBJ1-5, the V gene TRBV2; 10 bases fit TRBD1. V shed 6 bases and J 3 bases; nucleotides not matched to a gene: 5. Germline CDR1 SNHLY, CDR2 FYNNEI. The CDR3 extends over 15 amino acids. The chain's CDR3 is CASRMGTGDNQPQHF. DNA of the CDR3: TGTGCCAGCAGGATGGGGACAGGGGACAATCAGCCCCAGCATTTT.

The rearrangement joins TRBV2 to TRBJ1-2; weak D call: TRBD1 (5 bases). CDR1 is SNHLY, CDR2 FYNNEI, per germline. The CDR3 length is 13 residues. V was pared by 1 base and J by 7 bases, with 10 bases between. The CDR3 spells CASSEGGWGGYTF. Here the CDR3 DNA reads TGTGCCAGCAGTGAAGGGGGCTGGGGTGGCTACACCTTC.

The rearrangement links TRBV29-1 to TRBJ2-1; D is perhaps TRBD1 (7 bases). V dropped 4 bases and J dropped 9 bases, with 10 bases sitting between them. Germline V lookup: CDR1 SQVTM, CDR2 ANQGSEA. The CDR3 sequence is 11 residues long. This chain's CDR3 is CSVGQGGEQFF. The CDR3 DNA reads as TGCAGCGTTGGACAGGGAGGTGAGCAGTTCTTC.

The gene calls are TRBV6-1 and TRBJ1-5; perhaps TRBD1 as D (5 bases). Germline-derived CDR1 and CDR2 are MNHNS and SASEGT. The V end lost 0 bases, the J end lost 11 bases, and 23 bases lay between the germline ends. This CDR3 spans 17 amino acids. CDR3 sequence: CASSEALPTASSLSQHF. The CDR3 coding sequence is TGTGCCAGCAGTGAAGCGCTTCCGACAGCCAGCTCTTTGTCCCAGCATTTT.